This is a list of T cell receptor beta chains from one sample in a study of response to subunit inactivated influenza vaccine. Via MiXCR, TCRdb re-called the RT-PCR reads, giving one row per CDR3 protein. The sample holds hundreds of thousands of distinct CDR3 sequences, approximately 14% seen once. The sequencing used PBMCs from blood, collected about 12 days after vaccination. Every receptor here comes from a man aged 45-60 years who received an inactivated influenza vaccine. The conserved cysteine and the conserved F or W are not part of the CDR3 here.

j_gene: TRBJ2-3
v_gene: TRBV25-1
CDR3aa: ASSDFGITDTQY

j_gene: TRBJ2-5
v_gene: TRBV2
CDR3aa: ASSGRQGPTQY

j_gene: TRBJ1-2
v_gene: TRBV3-1
CDR3aa: ASNLQGGGYT

j_gene: TRBJ2-7
v_gene: TRBV10-3
CDR3aa: AISDVQQGSYEQY

j_gene: TRBJ2-7
v_gene: TRBV11-2
CDR3aa: ASSLGPREQY

j_gene: TRBJ2-1
v_gene: TRBV29-1
CDR3aa: SVDPGRLANYNEQF

j_gene: TRBJ2-5
v_gene: TRBV9
CDR3aa: ASSVGPGKGQETQY

j_gene: TRBJ1-1
v_gene: TRBV20-1
CDR3aa: SAGGRRRGTEAF

j_gene: TRBJ2-7
v_gene: TRBV12-3/TRBV12-4
CDR3aa: ASSLTGALGEQY

j_gene: TRBJ2-5
v_gene: TRBV7-9
CDR3aa: ASSNAYSGTQQETQY

j_gene: TRBJ2-2
v_gene: TRBV24-1
CDR3aa: ATSDLGQGYSGELF

j_gene: TRBJ2-3
v_gene: TRBV7-9
CDR3aa: ASSSPENQRTDTQY

j_gene: TRBJ2-5
v_gene: TRBV12-3/TRBV12-4
CDR3aa: ASSSDSPRKTQY

j_gene: TRBJ2-1
v_gene: TRBV20-1
CDR3aa: SAPIAGGINEQF

j_gene: TRBJ2-7
v_gene: TRBV7-8
CDR3aa: ASSLVDVDYEQY

j_gene: TRBJ2-7
v_gene: TRBV10-1
CDR3aa: ASSDPNGIREQY